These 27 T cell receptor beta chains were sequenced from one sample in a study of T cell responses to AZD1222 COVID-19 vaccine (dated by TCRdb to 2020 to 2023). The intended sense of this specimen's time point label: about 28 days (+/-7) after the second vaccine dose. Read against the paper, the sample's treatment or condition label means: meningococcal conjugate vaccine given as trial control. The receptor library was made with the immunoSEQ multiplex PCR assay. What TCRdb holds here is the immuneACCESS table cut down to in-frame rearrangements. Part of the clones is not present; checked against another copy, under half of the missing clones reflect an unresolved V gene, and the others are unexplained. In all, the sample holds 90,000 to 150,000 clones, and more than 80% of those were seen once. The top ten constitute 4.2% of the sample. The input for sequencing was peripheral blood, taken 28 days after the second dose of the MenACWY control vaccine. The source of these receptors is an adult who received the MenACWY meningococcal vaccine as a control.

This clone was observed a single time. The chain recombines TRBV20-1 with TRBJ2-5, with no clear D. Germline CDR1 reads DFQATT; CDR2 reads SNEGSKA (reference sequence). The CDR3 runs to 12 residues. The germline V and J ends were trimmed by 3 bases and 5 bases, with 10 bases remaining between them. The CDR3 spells CSASYKVETQYF. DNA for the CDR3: TGCAGTGCTAGTTATAAGGTGGAGACCCAGTACTTC.

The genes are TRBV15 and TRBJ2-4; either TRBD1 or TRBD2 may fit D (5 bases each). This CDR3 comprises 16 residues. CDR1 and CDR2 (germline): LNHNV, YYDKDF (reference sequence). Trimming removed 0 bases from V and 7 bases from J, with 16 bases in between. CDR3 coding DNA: TGTGCCACCAGCAGAGATAAGACCCCGGGACCCAACATTCAGTACTTC. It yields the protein CATSRDKTPGPNIQYF.

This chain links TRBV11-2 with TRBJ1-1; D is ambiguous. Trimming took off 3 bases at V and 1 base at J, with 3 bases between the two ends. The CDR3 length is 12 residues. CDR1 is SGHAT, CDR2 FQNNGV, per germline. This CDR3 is CASSFTNTEAFF. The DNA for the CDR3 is TGTGCCAGCAGCTTCACGAACACTGAAGCTTTCTTT. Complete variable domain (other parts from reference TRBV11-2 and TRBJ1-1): EAGVAQSPRYKIIEKRQSVAFWCNPISGHATLYWYQQILGQGPKLLIQFQNNGVVDDSQLPKDRFSAERLKGVDSTLKIQPAKLEDSAVYLCASSFTNTEAFFGQGTRLTVV.

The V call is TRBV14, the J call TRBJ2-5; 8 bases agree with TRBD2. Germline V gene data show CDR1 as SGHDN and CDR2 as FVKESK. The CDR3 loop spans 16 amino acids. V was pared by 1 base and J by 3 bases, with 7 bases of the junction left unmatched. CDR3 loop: CASSQGLAGGKETQYF. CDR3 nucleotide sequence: TGTGCCAGCAGCCAAGGCCTAGCGGGCGGCAAAGAGACCCAGTACTTC.

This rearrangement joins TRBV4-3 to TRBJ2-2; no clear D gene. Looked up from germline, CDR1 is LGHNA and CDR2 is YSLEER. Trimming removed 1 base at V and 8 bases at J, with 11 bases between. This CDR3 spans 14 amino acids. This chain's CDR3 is CASSQVPWRGELFF. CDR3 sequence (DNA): TGCGCCAGCAGCCAAGTCCCGTGGCGAGGGGAGCTGTTTTTT.

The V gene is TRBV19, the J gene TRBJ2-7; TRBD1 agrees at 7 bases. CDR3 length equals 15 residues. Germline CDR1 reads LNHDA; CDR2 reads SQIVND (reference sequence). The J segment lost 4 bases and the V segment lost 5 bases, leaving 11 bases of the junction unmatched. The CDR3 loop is CASSLAGTAIYEQYF. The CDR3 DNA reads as TGTGCCAGTAGTTTAGCCGGGACAGCAATTTACGAGCAGTACTTC.

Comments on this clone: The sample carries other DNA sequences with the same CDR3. The CDR3 loop is CASSFRNSPLHF. CDR3 DNA sequence: TGTGCCAGCAGTTTTCGTAACTCACCCCTCCACTTT. The chain has TRBV27 and TRBJ1-6; D is ambiguous. The CDR3 covers 12 residues. With 3 bases removed from V and 10 bases from J, the gap between germline ends came to 7 bases. Per germline, CDR1 MNHEY and CDR2 SMNVEV (reference sequence).

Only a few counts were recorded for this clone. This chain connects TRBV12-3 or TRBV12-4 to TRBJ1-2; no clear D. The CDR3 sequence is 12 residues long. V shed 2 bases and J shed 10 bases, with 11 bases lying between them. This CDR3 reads CASSLSLIVYTF. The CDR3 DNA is TGTGCCAGCAGTTTATCCCTTATTGTCTACACCTTC.

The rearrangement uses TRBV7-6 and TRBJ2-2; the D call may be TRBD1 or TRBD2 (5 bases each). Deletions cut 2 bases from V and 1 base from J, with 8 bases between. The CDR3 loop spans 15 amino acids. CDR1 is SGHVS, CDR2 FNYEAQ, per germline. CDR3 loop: CASSLWGWNTGELFF. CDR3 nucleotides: TGTGCCAGCAGCTTATGGGGGTGGAACACCGGGGAGCTGTTTTTT.

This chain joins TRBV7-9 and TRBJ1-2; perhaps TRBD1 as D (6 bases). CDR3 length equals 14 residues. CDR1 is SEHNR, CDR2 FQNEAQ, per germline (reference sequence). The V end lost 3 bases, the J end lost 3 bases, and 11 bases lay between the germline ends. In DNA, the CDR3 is TGTGCCAGCAGCTTCCAGGGGCGCCACTATGGCTACACCTTC. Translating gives CASSFQGRHYGYTF.

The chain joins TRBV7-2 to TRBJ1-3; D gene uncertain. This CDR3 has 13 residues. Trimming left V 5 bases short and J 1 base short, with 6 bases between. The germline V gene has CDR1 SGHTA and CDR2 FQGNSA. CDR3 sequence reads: CASSNNSGNTIYF. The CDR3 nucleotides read TGTGCCAGCAGCAATAATTCTGGAAACACCATATATTTT.

The CDR3 DNA follows: TGTGCCAGCAGCTTAGCCCCGGGACAGGGGGGAGAGACCCAGTACTTC. This codes for CASSLAPGQGGETQYF. The rearrangement joins TRBV7-2 to TRBJ2-5, with 11 bases aligning to TRBD1. The CDR3 is 16 residues long. V shed 0 bases and J 4 bases; nucleotides not matched to a gene: 4. Germline V gene lookup returns CDR1 SGHTA and CDR2 FQGNSA. The full variable domain, with the rest looked up from reference TRBV7-2 and TRBJ2-5, is GAGVSQSPSNKVTEKGKDVELRCDPISGHTALYWYRQSLGQGLEFLIYFQGNSAPDKSGLPSDRFSAERTGGSVSTLTIQRTQQEDSAVYLCASSLAPGQGGETQYFGPGTRLLVL.

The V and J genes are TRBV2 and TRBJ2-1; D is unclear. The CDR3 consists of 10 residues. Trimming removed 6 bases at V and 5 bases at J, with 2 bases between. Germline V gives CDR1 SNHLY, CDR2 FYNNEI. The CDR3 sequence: CASRNNEQFF. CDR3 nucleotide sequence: TGTGCCAGCAGGAACAATGAGCAGTTCTTC.

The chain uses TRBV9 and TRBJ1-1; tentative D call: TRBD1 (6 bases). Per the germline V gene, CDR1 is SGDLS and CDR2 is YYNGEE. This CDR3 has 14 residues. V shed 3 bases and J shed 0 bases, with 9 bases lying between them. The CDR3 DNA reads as TGTGCCAGCAGCGCAACAGGGTTGAACACTGAAGCTTTCTTT. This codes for CASSATGLNTEAFF.

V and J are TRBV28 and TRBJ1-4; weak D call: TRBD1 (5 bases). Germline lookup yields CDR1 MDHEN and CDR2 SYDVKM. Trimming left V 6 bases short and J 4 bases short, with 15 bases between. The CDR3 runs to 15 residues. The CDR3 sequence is CASSPVGAVNEKLFF. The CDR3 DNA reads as TGTGCCAGCAGCCCCGTTGGGGCAGTTAATGAAAAACTGTTTTTT.

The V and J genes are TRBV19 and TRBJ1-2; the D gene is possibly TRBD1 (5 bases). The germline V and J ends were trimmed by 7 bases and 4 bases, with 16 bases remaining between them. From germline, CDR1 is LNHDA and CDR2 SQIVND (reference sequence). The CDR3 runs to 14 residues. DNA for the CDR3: TGTGCCAGTATTGATACAGGATCCCCCTATGGCTACACCTTC. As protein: CASIDTGSPYGYTF.

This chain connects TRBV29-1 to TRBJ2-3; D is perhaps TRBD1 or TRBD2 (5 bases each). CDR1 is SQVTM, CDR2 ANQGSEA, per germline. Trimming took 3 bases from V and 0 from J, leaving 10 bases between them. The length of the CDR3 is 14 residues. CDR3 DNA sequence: TGCAGCGTTGAGGGACCAACTAGCACAGATACGCAGTATTTT. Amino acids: CSVEGPTSTDTQYF.

CDR3 loop: CSVEVGVAGRSGELFF. The DNA of the CDR3 is TGCAGCGTTGAGGTTGGAGTAGCGGGACGGAGCGGGGAGCTGTTTTTT. The chain uses TRBV29-1 and TRBJ2-2; 8 bases align to TRBD2. CDR1 and CDR2 (germline): SQVTM, ANQGSEA. V lost 3 bases to trimming and J lost 7 bases; unmatched junction nucleotides: 13. The length of the CDR3 is 16 residues.

The CDR3 protein is CASSDTRNTEAFF. The CDR3 region has the DNA TGTGCCAGCAGCGACACAAGGAACACTGAAGCTTTCTTT. This chain links TRBV6-6 with TRBJ1-1; D unresolved. Trimming pared 6 bases from V and 1 base from J, leaving 9 bases between. The CDR3 covers 13 residues. In germline, CDR1 is MNHNY, CDR2 SVGAGI (reference sequence).

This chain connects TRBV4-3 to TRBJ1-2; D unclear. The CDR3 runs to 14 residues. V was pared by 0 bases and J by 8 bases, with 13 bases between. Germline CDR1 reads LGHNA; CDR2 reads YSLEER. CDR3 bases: TGCGCCAGCAGCCAAGATAGGGCAGGACTGGGCTACACCTTC. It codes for CASSQDRAGLGYTF.

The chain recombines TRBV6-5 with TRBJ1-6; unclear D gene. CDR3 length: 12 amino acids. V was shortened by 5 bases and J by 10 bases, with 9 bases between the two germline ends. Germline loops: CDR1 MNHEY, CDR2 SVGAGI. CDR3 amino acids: CASSNPTSPLHF. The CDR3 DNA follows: TGTGCCAGCAGTAACCCCACGTCACCCCTCCACTTT.

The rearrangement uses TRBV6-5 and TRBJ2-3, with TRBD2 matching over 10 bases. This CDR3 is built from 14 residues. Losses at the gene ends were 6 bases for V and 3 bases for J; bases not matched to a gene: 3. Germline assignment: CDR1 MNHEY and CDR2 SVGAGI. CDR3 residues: CASRGTSETDTQYF. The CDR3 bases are TGTGCCAGCAGGGGGACTAGCGAGACAGATACGCAGTATTTT.

CDR3 nucleotides: TGTGCCAGCAGCTCCCAATCCAGGGGGGTTTGGGGCTACACCTTC. Protein sequence: CASSSQSRGVWGYTF. The gene calls are TRBV5-6 and TRBJ1-2; 7 bases match TRBD1. V lost 3 bases and J lost 8; bases outside the gene matches: 13. The germline gives CDR1 SGHDT, CDR2 YYEEEE. The CDR3 has 15 amino acids.

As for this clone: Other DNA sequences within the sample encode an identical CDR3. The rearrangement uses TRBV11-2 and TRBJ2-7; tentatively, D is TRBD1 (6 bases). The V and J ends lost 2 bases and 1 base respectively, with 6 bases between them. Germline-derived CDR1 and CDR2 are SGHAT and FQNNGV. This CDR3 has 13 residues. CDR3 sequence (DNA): TGTGCCAGCAGCTTACAGGGGTCCTACGAGCAGTACTTC. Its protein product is CASSLQGSYEQYF.

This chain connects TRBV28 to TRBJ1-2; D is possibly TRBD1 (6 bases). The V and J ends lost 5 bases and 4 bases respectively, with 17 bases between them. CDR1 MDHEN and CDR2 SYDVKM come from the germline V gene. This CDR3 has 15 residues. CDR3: CASSQQGGPSYGYTF. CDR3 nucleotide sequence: TGTGCCAGCAGTCAACAGGGAGGTCCCAGCTATGGCTACACCTTC.

The CDR3 protein is CATSRDITSYEQYF. Here the CDR3 DNA reads TGTGCCACCAGCAGAGATATAACTTCCTACGAGCAGTACTTC. V and J are TRBV15 and TRBJ2-7; D remains ambiguous. The CDR3 runs to 14 residues. Germline V gene data show CDR1 as LNHNV and CDR2 as YYDKDF (reference sequence). V dropped 0 bases and J dropped 1 base, with 7 bases sitting between them. The full variable domain, completed using reference TRBV15 and TRBJ2-7, is DAMVIQNPRYQVTQFGKPVTLSCSQTLNHNVMYWYQQKSSQAPKLLFHYYDKDFNNEADTPDNFQSRRPNTSFCFLDIRSPGLGDTAMYLCATSRDITSYEQYFGPGTRLTVT.

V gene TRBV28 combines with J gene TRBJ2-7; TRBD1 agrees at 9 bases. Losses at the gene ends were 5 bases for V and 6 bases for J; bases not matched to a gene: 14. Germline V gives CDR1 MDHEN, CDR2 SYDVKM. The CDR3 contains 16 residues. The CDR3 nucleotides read TGTGCCAGCAGTACACCCGGGACAGGGATCTGGATCGAGCAGTACTTC. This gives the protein CASSTPGTGIWIEQYF.